These 11 T cell receptor beta chains originate from one sample sequenced in a study of blood T cell repertoires in COVID-19 (dated by TCRdb to the early 2020s). Library creation used the immunoSEQ multiplex PCR assay. Not all clones reach the TCRdb copy of this immuneACCESS table, which keeps in-frame sequences only. Checked studies attribute under half of the gap to unresolved V genes and leave the rest unexplained. The sample contains about 180,000 clones, roughly four fifths of them found a single time. The ten largest clones capture approximately 7.3% of the sample. The sequenced material came from peripheral blood. The receptors come from a human donor in a cohort sampled during active COVID-19.

This chain uses TRBV6-4 with TRBJ2-7; D gene unclear. Deletions cut 9 bases from V and 2 bases from J, with 11 bases between. From germline, CDR1 is MRHNA and CDR2 SNTAGT. This CDR3 has 12 amino acids. The CDR3 reads CASHSRTYEQYF. CDR3 nucleotide sequence: TGTGCCAGTCATTCTAGGACCTACGAGCAGTACTTC.

This chain links TRBV2 with TRBJ2-1; D is possibly TRBD1 (7 bases). CDR3 length: 14 amino acids. Germline V CDR1 and CDR2: SNHLY, FYNNEI. V lost 6 bases to trimming and J lost 6 bases, with 15 bases between them. CDR3 sequence (DNA): TGTGCCAGCAGAGCACAGGGGACTTCCAATGAGCAGTTCTTC. It codes for CASRAQGTSNEQFF.

The V gene is TRBV24-1, the J gene TRBJ2-1; 10 bases are shared with TRBD2. The CDR3 covers 17 residues. Germline CDR1 and CDR2: KGHDR and SFDVKD. J was trimmed by 7 bases and V by 3 bases; bases with no gene match: 11. Written as DNA, the CDR3 is TGTGCCACCAGTGATAACCAGCGGGGGGGCGAACGGAATGAGCAGTTCTTC. Protein product: CATSDNQRGGERNEQFF.

Only a few counts were recorded for this clone. This chain uses TRBV7-9 with TRBJ2-7, with 7 bases that match TRBD1. The CDR3 is 15 residues long. With V trimmed by 5 bases and J by 3 bases, 10 bases remained unmatched. Germline V CDR1 and CDR2: SEHNR, FQNEAQ (reference sequence). The CDR3 reads CASSVPGQHNYEQYF. The CDR3 DNA sequence: TGTGCCAGCAGCGTCCCGGGACAGCATAACTACGAGCAGTACTTC. Complete variable domain (other parts from reference TRBV7-9 and TRBJ2-7): DTGVSQNPRHKITKRGQNVTFRCDPISEHNRLYWYRQTLGQGPEFLTYFQNEAQLEKSRLLSDRFSAERPKGSFSTLEIQRTEQGDSAMYLCASSVPGQHNYEQYFGPGTRLTVT.

CDR3 sequence reads: CASSSTGFVYNSPLHF. The CDR3 DNA follows: TGTGCCAGCAGTTCAACAGGGTTTGTTTATAATTCACCCCTCCACTTT. This sequence joins TRBV6-2 or TRBV6-3 and TRBJ1-6, with a possible D match to TRBD1 (6 bases). Germline V lookup: CDR1 MNHEY, CDR2 SVGEGT. The germline V and J ends were trimmed by 4 bases and 4 bases, with 14 bases remaining between them. CDR3 size: 16 residues.

The rearrangement joins TRBV2 to TRBJ1-5, with 7 nucleotides matching TRBD1. Germline V gives CDR1 SNHLY, CDR2 FYNNEI. The CDR3 spans 14 residues. Germline trimming cut 8 bases from V and 1 base from J; bases unmatched to any gene: 5. CDR3 residues: CASGTDQSNQPQHF. In nucleotides, the CDR3 is TGTGCCAGCGGGACAGACCAAAGCAATCAGCCCCAGCATTTT.

The chain joins TRBV19 to TRBJ2-2; D is unclear. The CDR3 runs to 15 residues. The germline V and J ends were trimmed by 10 bases and 7 bases, with 22 bases remaining between them. Germline values: CDR1 LNHDA, CDR2 SQIVND (reference sequence). As DNA, the CDR3 is TGTGCCACCTCGATTATAGAAGCACCTAACGGGGAGCTGTTTTTT. It codes for CATSIIEAPNGELFF.

The chain employs TRBV6-6 and TRBJ2-1; 8 nucleotides line up with TRBD2. V gave up 4 bases and J gave up 1 base; unmatched junction bases: 0. This CDR3 contains 14 residues. Germline V gene lookup returns CDR1 MNHNY and CDR2 SVGAGI (reference sequence). CDR3 sequence reads: CASSSGGSYNEQFF. The CDR3 DNA reads TGTGCCAGCAGTTCGGGGGGGTCCTACAATGAGCAGTTCTTC.

The CDR3 DNA reads as TGCGCCAGCAGCCAAGATAGGGGACAGGGGGCTTACGAGCAGTACTTC. It codes for CASSQDRGQGAYEQYF. The rearrangement uses TRBV4-1 and TRBJ2-7; 12 nucleotides agree with TRBD1. Trimming at V came to 0 bases and at J to 4 bases, leaving 4 bases not matched to a gene. Germline assignment: CDR1 MGHRA and CDR2 YSYEKL. This CDR3 is 16 amino acids long.

The chain carries TRBV7-2 and TRBJ1-2, with 8 positions matching TRBD1. The germline gives CDR1 SGHTA, CDR2 FQGNSA. CDR3 size: 14 residues. V lost 4 bases and J lost 3; bases outside the gene matches: 4. CDR3 sequence: CASSSGQEYYGYTF. The CDR3 DNA reads TGTGCCAGCAGCTCGGGACAGGAATACTATGGCTACACCTTC.

A note on this clone: Other DNA sequences of this sample code for an identical CDR3. This chain uses TRBV11-2 with TRBJ1-3; possibly TRBD1 for D (6 bases). Looked up from germline, CDR1 is SGHAT and CDR2 is FQNNGV. This CDR3 is 15 amino acids long. Trimming removed 5 bases at V and 0 bases at J, with 11 bases between. DNA of the CDR3: TGTGCCAGCAGCCTGACAGGATCCTCTGGAAACACCATATATTTT. Amino acids: CASSLTGSSGNTIYF. The full variable domain, completed using reference TRBV11-2 and TRBJ1-3, is EAGVAQSPRYKIIEKRQSVAFWCNPISGHATLYWYQQILGQGPKLLIQFQNNGVVDDSQLPKDRFSAERLKGVDSTLKIQPAKLEDSAVYLCASSLTGSSGNTIYFGEGSWLTVV.